Listed below are T cell receptor beta chains from one sample, sequenced in a study of CD8+CD57+ T cells in acquired aplastic anemia. MiXCR, run by TCRdb on the reads, gives a single entry per CDR3 protein. This repertoire shows about 270,000 distinct CDR3 sequences, 50% to 70% found once; its top ten account for less than 10%. Material: sorted CD4+, CD8+, or CD8+CD57+ T cells (not recorded which) from PBMCs. These receptors were taken from a human donor with severe aplastic anemia or a healthy control (not recorded which). Both conserved end residues are part of each CDR3. D genes are given only for firm matches. Not every row has a clone size; where given, it reads once, few, many or a size class.

v_call	d_call	clone_size	j_call	cdr3_nt	cdr3_aa
TRBV6-1	TRBD2	many	TRBJ2-7	TGTGCCAGCAACCCCTGGGAACTAGCGGGGGTTACACTCTACGAGCAGTACTTC	CASNPWELAGVTLYEQYF
TRBV27	-	-	TRBJ2-3	TGTGCCAGCAGTTTCCCCGGGGCTCCCCCGTCGGGAGATACGCAGTATTTT	CASSFPGAPPSGDTQYF
TRBV20-1	TRBD2	-	TRBJ2-6	TGCAGTGCTAGGTTCAGGGAGGGAGCTTTC	CSARFREGAF
TRBV7-9	-	-	TRBJ1-2	TGTGCCAGCAGCCGCCGCGGGGGTCTAGCTAACTATGGCTACACCTTC	CASSRRGGLANYGYTF
TRBV20-1	-	-	TRBJ2-5	TGCAGTGCTAGAGCCGGGAAGCAGACCCAGTACTTC	CSARAGKQTQYF
TRBV2	-	many	TRBJ2-5	TGTGCCAGCAGCGAGACAGAACAAGAGACCCAGTACTTC	CASSETEQETQYF
TRBV2	-	many	TRBJ2-5	TGTGCCAGCACCTTGGACAGTAACCAAGAGACCCAGTACTTC	CASTLDSNQETQYF
TRBV2	-	-	TRBJ1-2	TGTGCCAGCAGTGAAGTGGGCCGGGAGGGCTATGGCTACACCTTC	CASSEVGREGYGYTF
TRBV2	-	-	TRBJ1-5	TGTGCCAGCAGTAATAATCAGGTCGGACAGCCCCAGCATTTT	CASSNNQVGQPQHF
TRBV7-9	-	-	TRBJ1-2	TGTGCCAGCAGCCCCCTGACTAGCTATGGCTACACCTTC	CASSPLTSYGYTF
TRBV6-5	TRBD2	-	TRBJ2-3	TGTGCCAGCAGTTACCGGCGGACTAGCGGGAGCAACGTAGATACGCAGTATTTT	CASSYRRTSGSNVDTQYF